The 21 T cell receptor beta chains reported below all come from one sample, sequenced in a study of CD8+CD57+ T cells in acquired aplastic anemia. Genomic DNA constituted the template upon which TCR beta VDJ and CDR3 profiling was performed. TCRdb independently ran MiXCR on the reads; one entry per CDR3 protein. The table lists over 150,000 distinct CDR3 sequences, roughly 65% of them singletons. For sequencing, patients were chosen who had shown expansion of CD8+CD57+ cells by flow cytometry. Material for sequencing was sorted CD4+, CD8+, or CD8+CD57+ T cells (not recorded which) from PBMCs. The receptors were sampled from a human donor with aplastic anemia.

On this clonotype: At one end the junction does not follow the germline gene, possibly because of a read error. This chain joins TRBV11-3 and TRBJ1-2; no definite D call. CDR3 length: 15 residues. Per the germline V gene, CDR1 is SGHNT and CDR2 is YENEEA. The CDR3 here is CASSLDSLPPYGYTF. DNA of the CDR3: TGTGCCAGCAGCTTGGACTCCTTACCACCCTATGGCTACACTTTC.

This clonotype was seen at least ten times. One junction end does not reproduce the germline sequence, and a read error may be involved. This chain joins TRBV6-1 and TRBJ2-7; a weak D match, TRBD2 (7 bases). Germline V CDR1 and CDR2: MNHNS, SASEGT. The CDR3 extends over 14 amino acids. The DNA for the CDR3 is TGTGCCAGCAGCGAAGGGGGGGGCTGGAACGAGCAGTACTTC. Protein product: CASSEGGGWNEQYF.

The gene calls are TRBV5-6 and TRBJ1-4; tentative D call: TRBD1 (6 bases). V lost 7 bases to trimming and J lost 7 bases, with 17 bases between them. CDR1 is SGHDT, CDR2 YYEEEE, per germline. The CDR3 has 14 residues. The CDR3 DNA sequence: TGTGCCAGCTGGCGGGGGGGCTCCAGTGAAAAACTGTTTTTT. Translated, it gives CASWRGGSSEKLFF.

The chain employs TRBV12-3 or TRBV12-4 and TRBJ2-5; D possibly uses TRBD1 or TRBD2 (5 bases each). CDR3 length: 13 amino acids. The V end lost 3 bases, the J end lost 4 bases, and 9 bases lay between the germline ends. The CDR3 protein is CASSLGLAETQYF. The CDR3 bases are TGTGCCAGCAGTTTGGGGCTAGCAGAGACCCAGTACTTC.

CDR3 nucleotides: TGTGCCAGCATTGGGGAGCTGTTTTTT. This codes for CASIGELFF. The chain combines TRBV7-9 with TRBJ2-2; D unclear. The CDR3 consists of 9 residues. The germline V gene encodes CDR1 SEHNR and CDR2 FQNEAQ (reference sequence). Trimming removed 7 bases at V and 8 bases at J, with 2 bases between.

This clonotype was observed once. This chain connects TRBV24-1 to TRBJ2-1; 7 bases are a match to TRBD2. This CDR3 has 15 residues. Germline CDR1 KGHDR, CDR2 SFDVKD. J lost 3 bases, V lost 6 bases, and 7 bases had no gene match. This CDR3 reads CATSPSAGYYNEQFF. For the CDR3, the DNA is TGTGCCACCAGTCCGTCAGCGGGGTACTACAATGAGCAGTTCTTC.

This clonotype has just one count. This chain connects TRBV7-6 to TRBJ2-1; the match to TRBD2 covers 14 bases. The germline gives CDR1 SGHVS, CDR2 FNYEAQ. Trimming cost V 5 bases and J 1 base; bases outside gene matches: 4. The CDR3 extends over 17 amino acids. The chain's CDR3 is CASSMTSGGASYNEQFF. CDR3 in DNA: TGTGCCAGCAGCATGACTAGCGGGGGGGCGTCCTACAATGAGCAGTTCTTC.

The DNA for the CDR3 is TGTGCCAGCGTTGACGATTACAATGAGCAGTTCTTC. As protein: CASVDDYNEQFF. The rearrangement links TRBV10-3 to TRBJ2-1; D gene unclear. The CDR3 is 12 amino acids. From germline, CDR1 is ENHRY and CDR2 SYGVKD. V lost 10 bases, J lost 4 bases, and 11 bases lay in between.

This chain uses TRBV11-3 with TRBJ2-1; no firm D call. The V gene lost 5 bases and the J gene lost 5 bases, with 7 bases spanning the gap. Germline CDR1 SGHNT, CDR2 YENEEA. The CDR3 has 12 amino acids. The CDR3 is CASSQGNNEQFF. The CDR3 nucleotides are TGTGCCAGCAGCCAAGGTAACAATGAGCAGTTCTTC.

J is TRBJ2-1 and V is TRBV5-1; 8 positions agree with TRBD1. The junction had 4 bases not matched to a gene; V was cut back by 2 bases and J by 3 bases. The CDR3 runs 15 residues. In germline, CDR1 is SGHRS, CDR2 YFSETQ. CDR3 sequence reads: CASSLGQGYYNEQFF. The CDR3 coding sequence is TGCGCCAGCAGCTTAGGACAGGGATACTACAATGAGCAGTTCTTC.

The V and J genes are TRBV19 and TRBJ2-7; TRBD1 matches 10 bases. Trimming removed 3 bases from V and 5 bases from J; junction bases left unmatched: 7. The CDR3 extends over 15 amino acids. Per germline, CDR1 LNHDA and CDR2 SQIVND (reference sequence). DNA for the CDR3: TGTGCCAGTAGTATGCTCGGGACAGGGGTCAACGAGCAGTACTTC. Its translation: CASSMLGTGVNEQYF.

This chain uses TRBV2 with TRBJ1-6, with 10 nucleotides matching TRBD1. This CDR3 region has 17 residues. The germline V gene encodes CDR1 SNHLY and CDR2 FYNNEI. J was trimmed by 9 bases and V by 1 base; bases with no gene match: 9. The CDR3 loop reads CASSEDLLGQGFSPLHF. Written as DNA, the CDR3 is TGTGCCAGCAGTGAAGACCTCCTGGGACAGGGGTTTTCACCCCTCCACTTT. Full variable domain (remainder filled in from reference TRBV2 and TRBJ1-6): EPEVTQTPSHQVTQMGQEVILRCVPISNHLYFYWYRQILGQKVEFLVSFYNNEISEKSEIFDDQFSVERPDGSNFTLKIRSTKLEDSAMYFCASSEDLLGQGFSPLHFGNGTRLTVT.

This sequence joins TRBV7-2 and TRBJ2-5, with D possibly TRBD1 on 6 matching bases. Germline V gives CDR1 SGHTA, CDR2 FQGNSA. CDR3 size: 14 residues. V was cut by 5 bases and J by 0 bases, with 10 bases left in between. This CDR3 reads CASSPGEYQETQYF. The DNA of the CDR3 is TGTGCCAGCAGCCCAGGGGAGTACCAAGAGACCCAGTACTTC.

This clonotype was seen many times. V and J are TRBV7-8 and TRBJ1-5; weak D call: TRBD1 (6 bases). The CDR3 length is 14 residues. The germline V gene has CDR1 SGHVS and CDR2 FQNEAQ. Between the trimmed V and J ends, which lost 4 bases and 4 bases, there was a span of 11 bases. The CDR3 sequence: CASSWGAGNQPQHF. DNA of the CDR3: TGTGCCAGCAGCTGGGGGGCGGGGAATCAGCCCCAGCATTTT. Complete variable domain (other parts from reference TRBV7-8 and TRBJ1-5): GAGVSQSPRYKVAKRGQDVALRCDPISGHVSLFWYQQALGQGPEFLTYFQNEAQLDKSGLPSDRFFAERPEGSVSTLKIQRTQQEDSAVYLCASSWGAGNQPQHFGDGTRLSIL.

The chain employs TRBV20-1 and TRBJ1-2; tentative D call: TRBD1 (5 bases). The CDR3 is 15 amino acids. V was pared by 0 bases and J by 4 bases, with 15 bases between. From germline, CDR1 is DFQATT and CDR2 SNEGSKA (reference sequence). In DNA, the CDR3 is TGCAGTGCTAGAGATAGGACACAACCCTTCTATGGCTACACCTTC. Translating gives CSARDRTQPFYGYTF.

This chain connects TRBV24-1 to TRBJ1-2, with D tentatively TRBD1 (5 bases). Germline V gene lookup returns CDR1 KGHDR and CDR2 SFDVKD. V lost 4 bases and J 5 bases, leaving 10 bases between the germline ends. This CDR3 is built from 13 residues. CDR3 sequence reads: CATSDFDSYGYTF. The CDR3 DNA sequence: TGTGCCACCAGTGACTTTGACAGTTATGGCTACACCTTC.

This clonotype was seen only a few times. The chain couples TRBV5-1 to TRBJ2-2; 10 bases map to TRBD2. Germline loops: CDR1 SGHRS, CDR2 YFSETQ. This CDR3 region has 16 residues. V gave up 0 bases and J gave up 7 bases; unmatched junction bases: 6. The CDR3 reads CASSLASGGAGGELFF. The CDR3 DNA reads TGCGCCAGCAGCTTGGCGAGCGGGGGGGCCGGCGGGGAGCTGTTTTTT.

The sample holds a few counts of this clonotype. The rearrangement joins TRBV19 to TRBJ2-3, with 8 bases aligning to TRBD1. V dropped 6 bases and J dropped 6; count of bases not matched to a gene: 5. This CDR3 comprises 13 residues. The germline gives CDR1 LNHDA, CDR2 SQIVND (reference sequence). CDR3 region: CASRGQGKDTQYF. For the CDR3, the DNA is TGTGCCAGTAGAGGACAGGGAAAGGATACGCAGTATTTT.

In nucleotides, the CDR3 is TGTGCCAGCAGTGCAACGGGACAGGGCGGTTCACCCCTCCACTTT. Protein product: CASSATGQGGSPLHF. This rearrangement joins TRBV25-1 to TRBJ1-6, with 9 positions matching TRBD1. Germline-derived CDR1 and CDR2 are MGHDK and SYGVNS. V was pared by 4 bases and J by 9 bases, with 7 bases of the junction left unmatched. CDR3 size: 15 residues.

This clonotype was picked up many times. The chain uses TRBV19 and TRBJ1-1, with D perhaps matching TRBD1 (6 bases). Germline CDR1 and CDR2: LNHDA and SQIVND (reference sequence). The CDR3 runs to 13 residues. V was shortened by 7 bases and J by 5 bases, with 14 bases between the two germline ends. The CDR3 spells CASTRGTATEAFF. For the CDR3, the DNA is TGTGCCAGTACGAGGGGGACCGCGACTGAAGCTTTCTTT.

The J gene is TRBJ1-1, the V gene TRBV12-3 or TRBV12-4; D is uncertain. The V gene lost 3 bases and the J gene lost 4 bases, with 12 bases spanning the gap. CDR3 length: 14 residues. The CDR3 coding sequence is TGTGCCAGCAGTTTCTCTGGGGAAGGCACTGAAGCTTTCTTT. The encoded protein is CASSFSGEGTEAFF.